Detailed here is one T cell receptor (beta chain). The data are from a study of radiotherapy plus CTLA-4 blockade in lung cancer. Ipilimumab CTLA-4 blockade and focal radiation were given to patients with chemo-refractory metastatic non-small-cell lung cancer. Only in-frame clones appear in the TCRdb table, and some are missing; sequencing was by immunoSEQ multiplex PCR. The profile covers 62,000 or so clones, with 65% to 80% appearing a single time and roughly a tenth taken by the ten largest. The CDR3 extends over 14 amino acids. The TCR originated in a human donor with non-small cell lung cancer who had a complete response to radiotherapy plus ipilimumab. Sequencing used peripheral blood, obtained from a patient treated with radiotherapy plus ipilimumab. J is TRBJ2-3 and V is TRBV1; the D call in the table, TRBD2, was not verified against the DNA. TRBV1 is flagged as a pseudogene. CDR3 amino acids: CTSSQWPAADTQYF. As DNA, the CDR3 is TGCACCAGCAGCCAATGGCCCGCGGCAGATACGCAGTATTTT.